Listed below are T cell receptor beta chains from one sample, sequenced in a study of prognosis after radiotherapy for stage I lung cancer. TCRdb re-analysed the multiplex PCR reads in MiXCR, keeping a single row per CDR3 protein. Of fewer than 20,000 distinct CDR3 sequences listed, over 15% were seen once; the top ten hold about 38%. Sequencing used PBMCs, obtained before or after stereotactic body radiation therapy (not recorded which). All receptors come from a donor at least 50 years old with non-small cell lung cancer. CDR3s leave out the opening cysteine and the closing phenylalanine or tryptophan.

v_call	j_call	cdr3_aa
TRBV19	TRBJ2-1	ASSIKVRAEQS
TRBV7-9	TRBJ1-2	ASSLVDSYGYT
TRBV5-5	TRBJ1-1	ASSLLNRAEAF
TRBV18	TRBJ1-1	ASSPHLLTGTGVLITEAF
TRBV5-1	TRBJ2-1	ASGRSGTSGEQF
TRBV11-2	TRBJ2-3	ASSLVSGLSTDTQY
TRBV20-1	TRBJ1-2	SASLSGGGGYGYT
TRBV25-1	TRBJ1-5	ASSGAGGGNQPQH
TRBV5-1	TRBJ1-2	ASSLTATNYGYT
TRBV5-5	TRBJ2-3	ASSFDSGRDTQY
TRBV6-2/TRBV6-3	TRBJ2-3	ASSYPQFADTQY
TRBV7-3	TRBJ2-1	ASSLDGRGNEQF
TRBV6-2/TRBV6-3	TRBJ1-6	ASSAWDTSNSPLH
TRBV30	TRBJ1-2	AWSVPTVSVGYT
TRBV27	TRBJ1-5	ASRTVNQPQH
TRBV20-1	TRBJ2-3	SARDSATSGGRVSTDTQY
TRBV11-3	TRBJ2-5	ASSLLSQETQY
TRBV28	TRBJ2-1	ASTSLGGKYDNEQF
TRBV7-9	TRBJ2-3	ASSLGGGLSTTDTQY
TRBV28	TRBJ2-1	ASVIGGGGEQF
TRBV7-3	TRBJ2-3	ASSLRGAGGPDTQY
TRBV27	TRBJ2-5	ASSLGPGPETQY
TRBV6-2/TRBV6-3	TRBJ2-1	ASSYRGGVPYNEQF
TRBV12-3/TRBV12-4	TRBJ2-7	ASSIGLAGGREQY
TRBV30	TRBJ2-1	AWSGQGNYNEQF
TRBV20-1	TRBJ2-3	SARSRAEIMDTQY
TRBV5-4	TRBJ2-3	ASSLPGEGADTQY
TRBV9	TRBJ2-7	ASSVGPSTYEQY
TRBV28	TRBJ2-7	ASSLGTGGGRTYEQY
TRBV15	TRBJ2-1	ATSRDRTSGRATRNEQF
TRBV12-3/TRBV12-4	TRBJ2-7	ASTSGGRGYEQY
TRBV7-3	TRBJ1-1	ASSFTGLHEAF
TRBV7-9	TRBJ1-1	ASSLAGRVEAF
TRBV7-2	TRBJ2-7	ASSLAGGGEQY
TRBV6-1	TRBJ1-1	ASRPDTRGRTPMNTEAF
TRBV19	TRBJ2-2	ASSIFHTNTGELF
TRBV5-1	TRBJ1-1	ASSPNPRDRVTEAF
TRBV20-1	TRBJ1-1	SGGTNTEAF
TRBV11-3	TRBJ2-7	ASSLDRLGQVDYEQY
TRBV3-1	TRBJ1-2	ASSQTGDGYT